These 23 T cell receptor beta chains came from one sample sequenced in a study of blood T cell repertoires in COVID-19. The method was immunoSEQ multiplex PCR; TCRdb's version includes in-frame clones alone and lacks a portion of them. The repertoire holds roughly 230,000 clones, with about 83% as singletons. The sequencing sample was made of peripheral blood. Source of these receptors: a human donor in a cohort sampled during active COVID-19.

This clone was detected only a few times. The chain is built from TRBV15 and TRBJ2-3; 9 nucleotides align to TRBD1. Trimming at V came to 5 bases and at J to 4 bases, leaving 7 bases not matched to a gene. The CDR3 loop spans 15 amino acids. Germline V gene data show CDR1 as LNHNV and CDR2 as YYDKDF (reference sequence). CDR3 nucleotides: TGTGCCACCAGCCCCCGGGACAGGGCGTCAGATACGCAGTATTTT. Translated: CATSPRDRASDTQYF.

The V gene is TRBV2, the J gene TRBJ2-3; D remains ambiguous. Between the trimmed V and J ends, which lost 6 bases and 4 bases, there was a span of 11 bases. This CDR3 spans 13 amino acids. Germline CDR1 reads SNHLY; CDR2 reads FYNNEI. Here the CDR3 reads CASRSLSSDTQYF. In DNA, the CDR3 is TGTGCCAGCAGGTCTCTAAGTTCAGATACGCAGTATTTT.

The CDR3 region has the DNA TGTGCCAGCAGCCCCAGGGGGACTAGAGGGAATGAGCAGTTCTTC. Protein product: CASSPRGTRGNEQFF. This chain connects TRBV14 to TRBJ2-1, with TRBD2 as a possible D gene (8 bases). V lost 4 bases to trimming and J lost 7 bases, with 17 bases between them. This CDR3 is built from 15 residues. Germline V gene data show CDR1 as SGHDN and CDR2 as FVKESK.

As DNA, the CDR3 is TGTGCCAGCTCTCGCCCAACCGGGACTAGCGGGGACGAGCAGTACTTC. Protein product: CASSRPTGTSGDEQYF. The chain uses TRBV7-9 and TRBJ2-7, with TRBD2 matching 13 bases. Germline trimming cut 8 bases from V and 5 bases from J; bases unmatched to any gene: 12. CDR3 size: 16 residues. Looked up from germline, CDR1 is SEHNR and CDR2 is FQNEAQ (reference sequence).

J is TRBJ2-1 and V is TRBV19; 7 bases align to TRBD1. This CDR3 comprises 12 residues. After removal of 5 bases from V and 14 bases from J, the junction contained 9 bases not matched to a gene. Germline V gene sequence: CDR1 LNHDA, CDR2 SQIVND (reference sequence). This chain's CDR3 is CASSGTGTEKFF. CDR3 nucleotide sequence: TGTGCCAGTAGTGGAACCGGGACAGAAAAGTTCTTC.

This clone was recorded once. The chain uses TRBV7-9 and TRBJ2-1; TRBD2 matches 8 bases. CDR1 SEHNR and CDR2 FQNEAQ come from the germline V gene (reference sequence). Trimming cost V 3 bases and J 6 bases; bases outside gene matches: 7. The CDR3 contains 15 residues. The CDR3 reads CASSFGTRKINEQFF. The CDR3 nucleotides read TGTGCCAGCAGCTTCGGGACTAGGAAAATCAATGAGCAGTTCTTC.

The chain combines TRBV9 with TRBJ2-2; TRBD2 matches 10 bases. Trimming cost V 0 bases and J 7 bases; bases outside gene matches: 3. Germline CDR1 is SGDLS and CDR2 is YYNGEE. The CDR3 runs 15 residues. This chain's CDR3 is CASSVGAGGFGELFF. CDR3 nucleotides: TGTGCCAGCAGCGTAGGAGCGGGAGGGTTCGGGGAGCTGTTTTTT.

The chain joins TRBV28 to TRBJ1-2; a possible D gene is TRBD1 (6 bases). The CDR3 spans 15 residues. Trimming cost V 6 bases and J 2 bases, with 16 bases left between them. The V gene's germline CDR1 is MDHEN and CDR2 SYDVKM. The CDR3, as DNA: TGTGCCAGCAGATACGCTGGACAGAGCAACTATGGCTACACCTTC. It specifies CASRYAGQSNYGYTF.

This clone was observed once. This chain links TRBV6-6 with TRBJ1-2; D may be TRBD1 (5 bases). The CDR3 is made up of 13 amino acids. V was cut by 8 bases and J by 3 bases, with 13 bases left in between. Germline V lookup: CDR1 MNHNY, CDR2 SVGAGI (reference sequence). The CDR3 sequence is CASEYQGDYGYTF. The DNA for the CDR3 is TGTGCCAGCGAATATCAGGGCGACTATGGCTACACCTTC.

J is TRBJ2-1 and V is TRBV24-1, with TRBD1 as a possible D gene (6 bases). The germline V gene encodes CDR1 KGHDR and CDR2 SFDVKD. V dropped 6 bases and J dropped 7 bases, with 24 bases sitting between them. The CDR3 runs 17 residues. The CDR3 protein is CATSTSLRKGVGNEQFF. Written as DNA, the CDR3 is TGTGCCACCAGTACGTCGTTGAGAAAGGGGGTAGGGAATGAGCAGTTCTTC.

V gene TRBV27 combines with J gene TRBJ2-1; the match to TRBD1 covers 10 bases. The CDR3 sequence is 15 residues long. The germline V gene encodes CDR1 MNHEY and CDR2 SMNVEV (reference sequence). V dropped 5 bases and J dropped 2; count of bases not matched to a gene: 3. CDR3 sequence: CASSAGTGAYNEQFF. CDR3 coding DNA: TGTGCCAGCAGTGCCGGGACAGGGGCCTACAATGAGCAGTTCTTC.

The chain is built from TRBV30 and TRBJ1-1; TRBD1 matches 7 bases. Germline V gene sequence: CDR1 GTSNPN, CDR2 SVGIG (reference sequence). V lost 8 bases and J lost 2; bases outside the gene matches: 8. This CDR3 spans 13 amino acids. CDR3 residues: CAGTGQINTEAFF. The CDR3 DNA sequence: TGTGCCGGAACGGGACAGATTAACACTGAAGCTTTCTTT.

The rearrangement joins TRBV29-1 to TRBJ2-1; 9 bases are a match to TRBD1. Looked up from germline, CDR1 is SQVTM and CDR2 is ANQGSEA. Trimming at V came to 1 base and at J to 10 bases, leaving 14 bases not matched to a gene. The CDR3 sequence is 16 residues long. As DNA, the CDR3 is TGCAGCGTTGAAGTAAGCGGCCACAGGGGGCTTTTAGAGCAGTTCTTC. Translation: CSVEVSGHRGLLEQFF.

In its sample, this clone was seen a few times. The chain is built from TRBV10-2 and TRBJ1-1, with a possible D match to TRBD1 (6 bases). The germline V gene encodes CDR1 WSHSY and CDR2 SAAADI. The CDR3 contains 14 residues. Trimming removed 4 bases from V and 1 base from J, with 10 bases in between. Here the CDR3 DNA reads TGCGCCAGCAGTGTTAGGGGGACGAACACTGAAGCTTTCTTT. Translated, it gives CASSVRGTNTEAFF.

This clone was counted a single time. The chain has TRBV5-6 and TRBJ1-2; tentative D call: TRBD1 (6 bases). Germline V gene sequence: CDR1 SGHDT, CDR2 YYEEEE. The CDR3 length is 14 residues. With 4 bases removed from V and 8 bases from J, the gap between germline ends came to 18 bases. The CDR3 bases are TGTGCCAGCAGCGGATACTTAAGACAGGAGGGCTACACCTTC. Amino acids: CASSGYLRQEGYTF. Filled out from reference TRBV5-6 and TRBJ1-2, the complete variable domain reads DAGVTQSPTHLIKTRGQQVTLRCSPKSGHDTVSWYQQALGQGPQFIFQYYEEEERQRGNFPDRFSGHQFPNYSSELNVNALLLGDSALYLCASSGYLRQEGYTFGSGTRLTVV.

J is TRBJ2-3 and V is TRBV7-3; D is perhaps TRBD2 (6 bases). The CDR3 has 15 residues. The germline CDR1 and CDR2 sequences are SGHTA and FQGTGA. The V gene lost 7 bases and the J gene lost 0 bases, with 14 bases spanning the gap. This CDR3 reads CASTTTGASTDTQYF. In DNA form, the CDR3 reads TGTGCCAGCACCACGACGGGAGCTAGCACAGATACGCAGTATTTT.

The gene calls are TRBV7-9 and TRBJ2-5, with TRBD2 matching 11 bases. The germline CDR1 and CDR2 sequences are SEHNR and FQNEAQ (reference sequence). The CDR3 extends over 18 amino acids. J was trimmed by 1 base and V by 5 bases; bases with no gene match: 12. DNA of the CDR3: TGTGCCAGCAGCGATCCGGGACTAGCGGTTAGGGGCCAAGAGACCCAGTACTTC. This encodes CASSDPGLAVRGQETQYF. Combining the CDR3 with reference TRBV7-9 and TRBJ2-5 gives the whole variable domain DTGVSQNPRHKITKRGQNVTFRCDPISEHNRLYWYRQTLGQGPEFLTYFQNEAQLEKSRLLSDRFSAERPKGSFSTLEIQRTEQGDSAMYLCASSDPGLAVRGQETQYFGPGTRLLVL.

The genes are TRBV7-8 and TRBJ1-6; TRBD1 might be the D (5 bases). Germline V gene data show CDR1 as SGHVS and CDR2 as FQNEAQ. This CDR3 is built from 15 residues. Deletions cut 2 bases from V and 9 bases from J, with 14 bases between. The chain's CDR3 is CASSLTGTLGSPLHF. The CDR3 DNA is TGTGCCAGCAGCTTAACCGGGACTCTTGGTTCACCCCTCCACTTT. Looking up the rest from reference TRBV7-8 and TRBJ1-6 gives the full variable domain: GAGVSQSPRYKVAKRGQDVALRCDPISGHVSLFWYQQALGQGPEFLTYFQNEAQLDKSGLPSDRFFAERPEGSVSTLKIQRTQQEDSAVYLCASSLTGTLGSPLHFGNGTRLTVT.

This clone appeared many times. The chain combines TRBV20-1 with TRBJ1-6, with D maybe TRBD1 (5 bases). This CDR3 has 16 residues. Germline-derived CDR1 and CDR2 are DFQATT and SNEGSKA (reference sequence). Trimming took off 3 bases at V and 0 bases at J, with 12 bases between the two ends. In nucleotides, the CDR3 is TGCAGTGCTAGTAGTTTAGGGGACTCCTATAATTCACCCCTCCACTTT. This encodes CSASSLGDSYNSPLHF.

The chain is built from TRBV6-5 and TRBJ2-3; maybe TRBD1 (6 bases). CDR1 and CDR2 from the germline V gene are MNHEY and SVGAGI. This CDR3 has 15 residues. Trimming left V 8 bases short and J 0 bases short, with 15 bases between. CDR3 amino acids: CASPFTGPSTDTQYF. CDR3 DNA: TGTGCCAGCCCTTTTACAGGGCCGAGCACAGATACGCAGTATTTT.

The CDR3 bases are TGTGCCACCAGTGACCACAGGGGGCCCAACACTGAAGCTTTCTTT. Translating gives CATSDHRGPNTEAFF. The V gene is TRBV24-1, the J gene TRBJ1-1; 9 bases fit TRBD1. The CDR3 is 15 amino acids. Trimming cost V 4 bases and J 2 bases; bases outside gene matches: 4. Germline V CDR1 and CDR2: KGHDR, SFDVKD.

V usage is TRBV19 and J usage is TRBJ2-4; 12 nucleotides agree with TRBD1. Germline V gives CDR1 LNHDA, CDR2 SQIVND (reference sequence). Trimming at V came to 5 bases and at J to 4 bases, leaving 3 bases not matched to a gene. The CDR3 runs 15 residues. CDR3 region: CASSGDRGQKNIQYF. DNA for the CDR3: TGTGCCAGTAGTGGGGACAGGGGGCAGAAAAACATTCAGTACTTC.

V is TRBV29-1 and J is TRBJ1-2; 8 nucleotides match TRBD1. The CDR3 length is 14 residues. The J segment lost 13 bases and the V segment lost 3 bases, leaving 16 bases of the junction unmatched. Looked up from germline, CDR1 is SQVTM and CDR2 is ANQGSEA. The chain's CDR3 is CSVEVPIQGELGTF. The DNA for the CDR3 is TGCAGCGTTGAGGTCCCGATACAGGGGGAATTGGGCACCTTC.